These 3 T cell receptor beta chains originate from one sample sequenced in a study of CD8+ T cells in alopecia areata. Investigators isolated RNA and reverse transcribed it into cDNA to act as the sequencing template. The table came from immunoSEQ multiplex PCR; TCRdb's copy has only in-frame clones and leaves some out. The repertoire holds about 150,000 clones, with about 50% as singletons. The sample consisted of CD8+ T cells sorted from blood, taken at week 0. The receptors were gathered from a human donor with alopecia areata.

The chain carries TRBV6-1 and TRBJ2-7; the match to TRBD2 covers 8 bases. The CDR3 is made up of 15 amino acids. J lost 3 bases, V lost 1 base, and 5 bases had no gene match. Germline V gene data show CDR1 as MNHNS and CDR2 as SASEGT. CDR3 nucleotides: TGTGCCAGCAGTGAAGGGACTAGCTTCCTCTACGAGCAGTACTTC. This codes for CASSEGTSFLYEQYF.

This chain connects TRBV29-1 to TRBJ2-7; 10 positions match TRBD1. The germline V gene encodes CDR1 SQVTM and CDR2 ANQGSEA. V dropped 3 bases and J dropped 7; count of bases not matched to a gene: 0. CDR3 length: 11 residues. CDR3: CSVEGQGEQYF. CDR3 DNA: TGCAGCGTTGAGGGACAGGGGGAGCAGTACTTC.

The rearrangement links TRBV11-2 to TRBJ1-2, with 11 bases that match TRBD1. V was pared by 5 bases and J by 4 bases, with 6 bases of the junction left unmatched. Germline-derived CDR1 and CDR2 are SGHAT and FQNNGV. The CDR3 is made up of 15 amino acids. The CDR3 sequence is CASSPGQGAGYGYTF. The CDR3 nucleotides read TGTGCCAGCAGCCCCGGACAGGGGGCGGGCTATGGCTACACCTTC.